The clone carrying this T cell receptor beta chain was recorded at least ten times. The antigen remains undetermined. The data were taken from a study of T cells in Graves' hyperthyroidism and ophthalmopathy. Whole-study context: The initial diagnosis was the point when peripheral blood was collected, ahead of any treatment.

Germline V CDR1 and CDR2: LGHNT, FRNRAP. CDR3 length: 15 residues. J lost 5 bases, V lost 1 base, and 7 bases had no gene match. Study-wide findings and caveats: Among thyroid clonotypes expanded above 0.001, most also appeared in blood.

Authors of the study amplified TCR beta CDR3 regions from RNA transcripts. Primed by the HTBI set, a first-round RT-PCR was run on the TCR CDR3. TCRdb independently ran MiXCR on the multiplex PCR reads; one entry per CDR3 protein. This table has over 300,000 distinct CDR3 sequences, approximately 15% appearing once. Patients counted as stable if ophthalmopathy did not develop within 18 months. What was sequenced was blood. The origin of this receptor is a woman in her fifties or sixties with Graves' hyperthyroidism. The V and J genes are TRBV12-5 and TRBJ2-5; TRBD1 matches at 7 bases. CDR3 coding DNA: TGTGCTAGTGGTTTGGGGACAGGTGTGATTGAGACCCAGTACTTC. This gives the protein CASGLGTGVIETQYF.